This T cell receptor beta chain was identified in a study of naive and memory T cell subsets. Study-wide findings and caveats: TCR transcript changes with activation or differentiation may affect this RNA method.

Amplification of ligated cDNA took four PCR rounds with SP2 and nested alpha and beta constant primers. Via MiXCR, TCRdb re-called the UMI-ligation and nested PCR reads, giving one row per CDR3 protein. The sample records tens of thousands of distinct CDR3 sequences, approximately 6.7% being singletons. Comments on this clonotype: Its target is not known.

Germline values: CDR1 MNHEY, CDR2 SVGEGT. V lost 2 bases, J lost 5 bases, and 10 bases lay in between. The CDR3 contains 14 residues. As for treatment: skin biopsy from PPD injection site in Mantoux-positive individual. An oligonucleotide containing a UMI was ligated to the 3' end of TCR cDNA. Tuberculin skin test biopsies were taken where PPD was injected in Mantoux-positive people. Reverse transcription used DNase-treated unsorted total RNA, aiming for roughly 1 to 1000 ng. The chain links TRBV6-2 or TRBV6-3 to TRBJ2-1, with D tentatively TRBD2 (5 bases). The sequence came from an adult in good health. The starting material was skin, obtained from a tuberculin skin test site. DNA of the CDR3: TGTGCCAGCAGTTACACGGGGTGGAACAATGAGCAGTTCTTC. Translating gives CASSYTGWNNEQFF.